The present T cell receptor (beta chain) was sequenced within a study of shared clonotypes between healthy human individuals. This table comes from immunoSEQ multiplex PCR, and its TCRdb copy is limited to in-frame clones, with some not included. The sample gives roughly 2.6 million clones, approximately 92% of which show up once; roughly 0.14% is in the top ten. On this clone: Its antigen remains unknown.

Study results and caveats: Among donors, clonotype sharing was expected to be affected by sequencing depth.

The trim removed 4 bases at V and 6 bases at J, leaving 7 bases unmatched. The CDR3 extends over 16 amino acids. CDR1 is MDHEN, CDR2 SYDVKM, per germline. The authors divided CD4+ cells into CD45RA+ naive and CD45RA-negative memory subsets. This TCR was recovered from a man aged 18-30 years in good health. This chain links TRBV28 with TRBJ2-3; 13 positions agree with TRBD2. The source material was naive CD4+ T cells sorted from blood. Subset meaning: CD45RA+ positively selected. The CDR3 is CASSSPLAGGSDTQYF. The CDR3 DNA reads TGTGCCAGCAGTTCCCCACTAGCGGGGGGGTCGGATACGCAGTATTTT.